This T cell receptor (beta chain) originates from a study of T cell responses to AZD1222 COVID-19 vaccine. Study-wide points: Seropositive status at baseline applied to only a handful of AZD1222 recipients.

The assay was immunoSEQ multiplex PCR, and TCRdb's table has in-frame clones only and misses some. The sample consists of 75,000 to 100,000 clones, around 91% of them appearing once. Trimming left V 7 bases short and J 3 bases short, with 15 bases between. Germline V gene lookup returns CDR1 SNHLY and CDR2 FYNNEI. The CDR3 runs 15 residues. For this clone: Its target is unknown.

The chain carries TRBV2 and TRBJ1-4; D is possibly TRBD1 (6 bases). The receptor was derived from an adult in good health. This material consisted of peripheral blood, taken on day 0 of AZD1222 vaccination. The CDR3 loop reads CASTRQGLSNEKLFF. The CDR3 DNA reads as TGTGCCAGCACCAGGCAGGGGTTGTCTAATGAAAAACTGTTTTTT.